Given below is one T cell receptor (beta chain) in context. Its antigen remains undetermined. Base qualities were left out, and no much larger clone turns up one base away. The CDR3, from cysteine to phenylalanine, totals 15 residues. Only the CDR3 portion is preserved as DNA: 45 bases, with reading frame beginning at the first base. The germline V end is reduced by 4 bases and the J end by 0 bases; junction bases left unmatched: 6. CDR1 and CDR2 are read off the germline V gene as SGHRS and YFSETQ. The TCR beta CDR3 regions were amplified from RNA transcripts. For the first round of RT-PCR on the TCR CDR3, the HTBI primer set was used together with the Qiagen OneStep RT-PCR kit. Libraries were constructed in a second round of multiplex PCR, after which size selection and purification were performed. Paired-end sequencing of the libraries was performed with 100 bp reads on an Illumina HiSeq2000. The study's own analysis went as follows. Raw data were processed with SOAPnuke, discarding reads with adapters, uncalled bases, mean Phred below 15, or no exact constant-primer or identifier match. COPE v1.2.5 was used to merge the high-quality paired reads, and each unique nucleotide sequence was defined as a clonotype. MiTCR v1.1 was used to align clonotypes to the IMGT TRBV, TRBD and TRBJ reference segments. The analysis included only V-J combinations with a frequency above 0.0001, which together covered approximately 99% of the repertoires. A TCS score was defined as the ratio of F50 (clonal expansion) to E x V (chaos), with BLOSUM62-based TCRdist applied between CDR3 peptides within each V-J. Welch's t-statistics and random forest reduced some 510 V-J features to roughly 13, which were used in a naive Bayes classifier (R e1071). The Morisita-Horn index was used to measure how similar the thyroid and blood repertoires were. The public reads were reanalyzed by TCRdb: fastp trimming at Q25, MiXCR alignment, in-frame beta chains only. A single entry per CDR3 protein holds the most common genes and DNA from its merged rows. The V and J calls were determined by TCRdb, not by the authors. This sample has hundreds of thousands of distinct CDR3 sequences in its table, and 14% to 15% of those were observed once. The top ten clones comprise roughly 4.3% of the sample.

This entry is derived from a study of T cells in Graves' hyperthyroidism and ophthalmopathy (dated by TCRdb to about 2019). Concerning the study at large: Peripheral blood samples were taken at the time of initial diagnosis, prior to any treatment. To identify TCR V-J signatures that set the groups apart, the researchers used a discovery cohort of 90 to 100 patients, made up of under 45 with Graves' ophthalmopathy and around 58 with stable Graves' hyperthyroidism. An independent validation cohort of around 20 hyperthyroidism patients and 15 or so patients who later progressed to ophthalmopathy tested prospective prediction of ophthalmopathy. The roughly 99 discovery patients were divided at random into training and test sets in a 7:3 ratio. Thyroid tissue and blood T-cell repertoires from about 6 Graves' hyperthyroidism patients were also compared in the study. After sampling, hyperthyroidism patients received methimazole starting at 30 mg daily, and ophthalmopathy patients received high-dose intravenous methylprednisolone. TCR Vbeta CDR3 sequencing of 135 peripheral blood samples (43 ophthalmopathy, about 75 hyperthyroidism and roughly 17 progressor patients) is reported in the paper. What the study reported, not specific to this receptor: In validation, progression to ophthalmopathy was predicted by the model with more than 65% sensitivity and 72% to 80% specificity, a median of about 6 months before onset. Blood samples also contained most of the expanded thyroid clonotypes (frequency above 0.001), which suggests that blood repertoires may reflect thyroid immune responses. Ophthalmopathy was separated from stable hyperthyroidism by a 13 V-J signature model, with around 90% sensitivity and roughly 84% specificity obtained in cross-validation and 80%/75% obtained in testing. No statistical method was used to fix the sample size in advance, and group allocation was not hidden from the investigators.

Ophthalmopathy patients had moderately to severely active disease, Clinical Activity Score of at least 3, NOSPECS grade of at least 4, and duration under 3 months. The study excluded patients with uncontrolled infections, other autoimmune diseases, pregnancy or lactation. Clinical symptoms, serum thyroxine and TRAb, thyroid ultrasound, and orbital computed tomography formed the basis for the diagnoses. PBMCs were separated from 10 ml of fresh peripheral blood using Ficoll-Paque density gradient centrifugation. Trizol reagent was used to extract total RNA, and RNA quality was then checked on an Agilent 2100 Bioanalyzer.

The sequence was obtained from a woman in her 40s with Graves' ophthalmopathy. The sample taken for sequencing was blood. Recombination joined TRBV5-1 with TRBJ2-5; 7 bases in the middle match TRBD1. Read as DNA, the sequence is TGCGCCAGCAGCCGCCCACAGGGGAACCAAGAGACCCAGTACTTC. It translates to CASSRPQGNQETQYF.